These 26 T cell receptor beta chains were sequenced from one sample in a study of blood T cell repertoires in COVID-19. Only in-frame clones appear in the TCRdb table, and some are missing; sequencing was by immunoSEQ multiplex PCR. This sample has 200,000 to 250,000 clones, with around 84% found just once. The specimen sequenced was peripheral blood. The origin of the receptors is an older woman with active or convalescent COVID-19.

The genes are TRBV19 and TRBJ1-4; D not certain. V was cut by 4 bases and J by 3 bases, with 30 bases left in between. The germline CDR1 and CDR2 sequences are LNHDA and SQIVND (reference sequence). The CDR3 has 21 residues. CDR3 in amino acids: CASSRGVPLTLATDANEKLFF. The DNA of the CDR3 is TGTGCCAGTAGTAGGGGAGTTCCCTTAACCCTGGCAACTGACGCTAATGAAAAACTGTTTTTT.

This sequence joins TRBV5-5 and TRBJ2-7; maybe TRBD2 (6 bases). V was shortened by 0 bases and J by 3 bases, with 10 bases between the two germline ends. This CDR3 comprises 14 residues. Germline lookup yields CDR1 SGHKS and CDR2 YYEKEE (reference sequence). CDR3 in amino acids: CASSLEGGRYEQYF. In DNA, the CDR3 is TGTGCCAGCAGCTTGGAGGGAGGACGCTACGAGCAGTACTTC. Variable domain in full (rest from reference TRBV5-5 and TRBJ2-7): DAGVTQSPTHLIKTRGQQVTLRCSPISGHKSVSWYQQVLGQGPQFIFQYYEKEERGRGNFPDRFSARQFPNYSSELNVNALLLGDSALYLCASSLEGGRYEQYFGPGTRLTVT.

This clone occurred a few times. The J gene is TRBJ1-1, the V gene TRBV6-5; 7 positions agree with TRBD1. CDR1 is MNHEY, CDR2 SVGAGI, per germline. The CDR3 is made up of 13 amino acids. J was trimmed by 7 bases and V by 8 bases; bases with no gene match: 10. CDR3 protein: CASHKGYRGEAFF. CDR3 DNA: TGTGCCAGCCATAAGGGGTACAGGGGTGAAGCTTTCTTT.

A few counts support this clone. This chain uses TRBV6-2 or TRBV6-3 with TRBJ2-1, with 11 bases lining up with TRBD2. In germline, CDR1 is MNHEY, CDR2 SVGEGT. The CDR3 loop spans 18 amino acids. J lost 4 bases, V lost 0 bases, and 8 bases had no gene match. The CDR3 is CASSYSPPSGGLYNEQFF. The CDR3, as DNA: TGTGCCAGCAGTTACTCTCCACCTAGCGGGGGGCTGTACAATGAGCAGTTCTTC.

This clone has only a few counts. One end of the junction fails to match germline, which may point to a read error. This chain uses TRBV5-4 with TRBJ1-1, with D tentatively TRBD1 (5 bases). Germline V gene data show CDR1 as SGHNT and CDR2 as YYREEE (reference sequence). The CDR3 is 13 amino acids. The CDR3 is CASTKAVVQVLTF. CDR3 DNA: TGTGCCAGCACCAAAGCTGTCGTACAGGTACTTACATTT.

The chain links TRBV3-1 (or the pseudogene TRBV3-2) to TRBJ1-1; 7 bases fit TRBD1. Germline V gene lookup returns CDR1 LGHDT and CDR2 YNNKEL (reference sequence). V trimming: 3 bases; J trimming: 0 bases; junction bases outside the gene matches: 10. The CDR3 is 17 residues long. The CDR3 nucleotides are TGTGCCAGCAGCCATGACAGGGCCTGGACCATGAACACTGAAGCTTTCTTT. It translates to CASSHDRAWTMNTEAFF.

The J gene is TRBJ1-1, the V gene TRBV5-4; D gene ambiguous. From germline, CDR1 is SGHNT and CDR2 YYREEE (reference sequence). The CDR3 has 15 amino acids. V was shortened by 3 bases and J by 4 bases, with 16 bases between the two germline ends. As DNA, the CDR3 is TGTGCCAGCAGCTCCCGCGGGTGGTCGTCCACTGAAGCTTTCTTT. Translated: CASSSRGWSSTEAFF.

The J gene is TRBJ1-6, the V gene TRBV27; D is possibly TRBD1 (5 bases). Per the germline V gene, CDR1 is MNHEY and CDR2 is SMNVEV (reference sequence). The length of the CDR3 is 16 residues. Trimming took 6 bases from V and 0 from J, leaving 12 bases between them. The CDR3 region is CASSPGDFSYNSPLHF. CDR3 DNA: TGTGCCAGCAGCCCTGGGGACTTCTCCTATAATTCACCCCTCCACTTT.

This chain joins TRBV5-1 and TRBJ1-1; D call uncertain. Deletions cut 0 bases from V and 5 bases from J, with 14 bases between. CDR1 and CDR2 from the germline V gene are SGHRS and YFSETQ. This CDR3 is built from 15 residues. The CDR3 spells CASSLDGIAGTEAFF. CDR3 bases: TGCGCCAGCAGCTTGGACGGCATTGCAGGAACTGAAGCTTTCTTT.

This sequence joins TRBV6-6 and TRBJ2-7; 10 bases align to TRBD1. J gave up 3 bases and V 5 bases, and 10 bases lay outside the gene matches. The CDR3 runs to 16 residues. The V gene's germline CDR1 is MNHNY and CDR2 SVGAGI (reference sequence). Written as DNA, the CDR3 is TGTGCCAGCAGTCGACGGGATGGACAGGGGGGCTACGAGCAGTACTTC. Amino acid sequence: CASSRRDGQGGYEQYF.

This chain connects TRBV5-1 to TRBJ1-3; TRBD1 might be the D (5 bases). V lost 3 bases, J lost 0 bases, and 10 bases lay in between. This CDR3 region has 15 residues. From germline, CDR1 is SGHRS and CDR2 YFSETQ. CDR3 DNA: TGCGCCAGCAGCTCGAATGGGGCCTCTGGAAACACCATATATTTT. Its translation: CASSSNGASGNTIYF.

The chain couples TRBV7-9 to TRBJ2-1; 7 bases align to TRBD1. The CDR3 length is 15 residues. V lost 4 bases, J lost 4 bases, and 7 bases stayed unmatched. Germline V gene data show CDR1 as SEHNR and CDR2 as FQNEAQ (reference sequence). The CDR3 bases are TGTGCCAGCAGCTCAGGGGGAGTAGGGTACAATGAGCAGTTCTTC. It translates to CASSSGGVGYNEQFF.

With respect to this clone: Distinct nucleotide sequences in the sample also encode this CDR3. Here the CDR3 DNA reads TGCGCCAGCAGCCAACAGGGGGGTGAGACCCAGTACTTC. Protein: CASSQQGGETQYF. The V and J genes are TRBV5-1 and TRBJ2-5, with 8 bases that match TRBD1. The V and J ends lost 4 bases and 5 bases, in that order; junction bases with no gene match: 4. Germline loops: CDR1 SGHRS, CDR2 YFSETQ. The CDR3 is 13 amino acids.

The chain recombines TRBV6-5 with TRBJ2-7; D is perhaps TRBD1 (6 bases). The CDR3 is 14 residues long. The V and J ends lost 6 bases and 4 bases respectively, with 16 bases between them. Germline lookup yields CDR1 MNHEY and CDR2 SVGAGI. The CDR3 is CASSSRDTTYEQYF. CDR3 nucleotide sequence: TGTGCCAGCAGCTCACGGGACACGACATACGAGCAGTACTTC.

This chain uses TRBV19 with TRBJ1-2; a weak D match, TRBD1 (5 bases). The germline V gene encodes CDR1 LNHDA and CDR2 SQIVND (reference sequence). V lost 9 bases to trimming and J lost 4 bases, with 12 bases between them. The CDR3 consists of 12 residues. The CDR3 DNA follows: TGTGCCAGCCTCGGGGGGTTCTATGGCTACACCTTC. Protein product: CASLGGFYGYTF.

The V call is TRBV12-5, the J call TRBJ1-2; 8 nucleotides align to TRBD1. Losses at the gene ends were 0 bases for V and 5 bases for J; bases not matched to a gene: 8. Per the germline V gene, CDR1 is LGHNT and CDR2 is FRNRAP. The CDR3 extends over 16 amino acids. The CDR3 region has the DNA TGTGCTAGTGGTTTGGTGACAGGGGAGAAAGGTTATGGCTACACCTTC. Protein product: CASGLVTGEKGYGYTF.

This clone has just one count. The rearrangement links TRBV11-2 to TRBJ1-2, with 7 bases identical to TRBD1. Germline loops: CDR1 SGHAT, CDR2 FQNNGV. The CDR3 spans 15 residues. Trimming at V came to 3 bases and at J to 6 bases, leaving 10 bases not matched to a gene. In nucleotides, the CDR3 is TGTGCCAGCAGCTTCTCGACAGGGATTGTAGATGGCTACACCTTC. Translated, it gives CASSFSTGIVDGYTF.

This chain joins TRBV27 and TRBJ1-2; 8 positions agree with TRBD1. The V gene end was trimmed by 5 bases and the J gene end by 13 bases; junction bases not matched to a gene: 24. CDR3 size: 17 residues. Germline V gene lookup returns CDR1 MNHEY and CDR2 SMNVEV (reference sequence). The CDR3 DNA sequence: TGTGCCAGCAGTCCTGGGACAGGTTTCACTATGGCTTCCGCGTGCACCTTC. It is translated as CASSPGTGFTMASACTF.

This chain uses TRBV4-3 with TRBJ2-7; the D gene is possibly TRBD2 (7 bases). CDR3 length equals 17 residues. Germline V gene data show CDR1 as LGHNA and CDR2 as YSLEER. V shed 0 bases and J shed 5 bases, with 20 bases lying between them. The CDR3 loop reads CASSQEWTRGGKNEQYF. Here the CDR3 DNA reads TGCGCCAGCAGCCAAGAGTGGACAAGGGGGGGCAAAAACGAGCAGTACTTC.

The V gene is TRBV3-1 (or the pseudogene TRBV3-2), the J gene TRBJ1-5; 9 bases are a match to TRBD1. The CDR3 has 16 amino acids. V lost 1 base, J lost 3 bases, and 4 bases stayed unmatched. CDR1 is LGHDT, CDR2 YNNKEL, per germline (reference sequence). The CDR3 nucleotides are TGTGCCAGCAGCCAAGGAGGGACAGGGAACAATCAGCCCCAGCATTTT. Its translation: CASSQGGTGNNQPQHF.

The V call is TRBV2, the J call TRBJ1-2; 9 positions agree with TRBD1. The CDR3 is 13 residues long. V was clipped by 7 bases and J by 12 bases; unmatched bases: 12. CDR1 is SNHLY, CDR2 FYNNEI, per germline. CDR3 nucleotides: TGTGCCAGCAATTTTCGGGACAGGGAGTGGAACACCTTC. It translates to CASNFRDREWNTF.

The chain is built from TRBV6-1 and TRBJ1-2; 8 bases align to TRBD1. V was pared by 4 bases and J by 0 bases, with 7 bases of the junction left unmatched. There are 16 residues in the CDR3. Germline V gives CDR1 MNHNS, CDR2 SASEGT. This CDR3 reads CASSVQGEGANYGYTF. As DNA, the CDR3 is TGTGCCAGCAGTGTACAGGGGGAGGGAGCTAACTATGGCTACACCTTC.

This chain uses TRBV4-3 with TRBJ1-5, with 7 bases identical to TRBD1. V gave up 4 bases and J gave up 2 bases; unmatched junction bases: 5. The germline gives CDR1 LGHNA, CDR2 YSLEER. This CDR3 region has 15 residues. The CDR3 DNA follows: TGCGCCAGCAGCCTTCGAACAGGGGGCAATCAGCCCCAGCATTTT. Its translation: CASSLRTGGNQPQHF.

DNA of the CDR3: TGTGCCAGTAAGGGGCCCTGGGGTCAGCCCCAGCATTTT. Residues: CASKGPWGQPQHF. The chain links TRBV19 to TRBJ1-5; TRBD1 is a possible D gene (5 bases). Trimming shortened V by 7 bases and J by 6 bases, and 13 bases separated the two germline ends. Looked up from germline, CDR1 is LNHDA and CDR2 is SQIVND (reference sequence). This CDR3 has 13 amino acids.

V gene TRBV14 combines with J gene TRBJ1-1; D gene ambiguous. Germline-derived CDR1 and CDR2 are SGHDN and FVKESK. The CDR3 is 12 amino acids. Trimming shortened V by 5 bases and J by 3 bases, and 7 bases separated the two germline ends. In nucleotides, the CDR3 is TGTGCCAGCAGCGCTAGTGACACTGAAGCTTTCTTT. Its translation: CASSASDTEAFF. The whole variable domain, remainder taken from reference TRBV14 and TRBJ1-1, is EAGVTQFPSHSVIEKGQTVTLRCDPISGHDNLYWYRRVMGKEIKFLLHFVKESKQDESGMPNNRFLAERTGGTYSTLKVQPAELEDSGVYFCASSASDTEAFFGQGTRLTVV.

V usage is TRBV7-2 and J usage is TRBJ2-1; TRBD1 matches at 8 bases. Germline loops: CDR1 SGHTA, CDR2 FQGNSA. V dropped 4 bases and J dropped 9; count of bases not matched to a gene: 5. The CDR3 length is 13 residues. CDR3 protein: CASSSQDRGEQFF. The CDR3 bases are TGTGCCAGCAGCTCCCAAGACAGGGGTGAGCAGTTCTTC.